The 18 T cell receptor beta chains presented below share a single source sample, sequenced in a study of blood T cell repertoires in COVID-19. Generated by immunoSEQ multiplex PCR, the TCRdb table keeps only in-frame clones and is missing some. The repertoire holds about 310,000 clones, with around 87% as singletons. Sequenced material: peripheral blood. These receptors were taken from a woman between 45 and 65 years old who had recovered from COVID-19.

J is TRBJ2-1 and V is TRBV5-4; D unresolved. The CDR3 loop spans 13 amino acids. Trimming cost V 3 bases and J 5 bases, with 9 bases left between them. Germline V CDR1 and CDR2: SGHNT, YYREEE (reference sequence). In nucleotides, the CDR3 is TGTGCCAGCAGCTATCAGGATCACAATGAGCAGTTCTTC. This encodes CASSYQDHNEQFF.

The chain links TRBV19 to TRBJ2-7; 7 bases align to TRBD2. There are 12 residues in the CDR3. V trimming: 5 bases; J trimming: 3 bases; junction bases outside the gene matches: 1. Germline assignment: CDR1 LNHDA and CDR2 SQIVND (reference sequence). The CDR3 nucleotides are TGTGCCAGTAGTGCTAGCGGCTACGAGCAGTACTTC. Protein product: CASSASGYEQYF. Together with reference TRBV19 and TRBJ2-7, the CDR3 gives the full variable domain: DGGITQSPKYLFRKEGQNVTLSCEQNLNHDAMYWYRQDPGQGLRLIYYSQIVNDFQKGDIAEGYSVSREKKESFPLTVTSAQKNPTAFYLCASSASGYEQYFGPGTRLTVT.

This rearrangement joins TRBV6-2 or TRBV6-3 to TRBJ2-1, with TRBD2 matching over 9 bases. The germline CDR1 and CDR2 sequences are MNHEY and SVGEGT. Trimming cost V 0 bases and J 12 bases; bases outside gene matches: 3. The length of the CDR3 is 13 residues. DNA of the CDR3: TGTGCCAGCAGTTACTCGCGGGAGGGCCGGCAGTTCTTC. This gives the protein CASSYSREGRQFF.

The chain recombines TRBV28 with TRBJ1-2, with D uncertain. The CDR3 is 11 residues long. Germline assignment: CDR1 MDHEN and CDR2 SYDVKM. Trimming pared 3 bases from V and 7 bases from J, leaving 6 bases between. CDR3 coding DNA: TGTGCCAGCAGTTTTACTGGTGGCTACACCTTC. Translation: CASSFTGGYTF.

This clone was seen a single time. This chain connects TRBV19 to TRBJ1-2; 9 bases match TRBD1. The J segment lost 0 bases and the V segment lost 5 bases, leaving 4 bases of the junction unmatched. Germline-derived CDR1 and CDR2 are LNHDA and SQIVND (reference sequence). This CDR3 contains 15 residues. The CDR3 here is CASSPRQGANYGYTF. The CDR3 nucleotides are TGTGCCAGTAGTCCGCGACAGGGGGCTAACTATGGCTACACCTTC.

The rearrangement joins TRBV28 to TRBJ2-1, with 9 bases identical to TRBD2. Looked up from germline, CDR1 is MDHEN and CDR2 is SYDVKM. The CDR3 has 14 residues. The V and J ends lost 9 bases and 4 bases, in that order; junction bases with no gene match: 7. CDR3 region: CASLGAGGYNEQFF. The CDR3 region has the DNA TGTGCCAGTTTGGGAGCGGGAGGTTACAATGAGCAGTTCTTC.

The chain joins TRBV15 to TRBJ2-3, with 10 bases matching TRBD2. Germline loops: CDR1 LNHNV, CDR2 YYDKDF (reference sequence). The CDR3 length is 15 residues. Losses at the gene ends were 5 bases for V and 9 bases for J; bases not matched to a gene: 11. Here the CDR3 DNA reads TGTGCCACCAGCCCTAGCGGGGGCGGGAGTTCCACGCAGTATTTT. Protein sequence: CATSPSGGGSSTQYF.

The CDR3 coding sequence is TGTGCCAGCAGTCCAAACGGACTAGCCACCAATGAGCAGTTCTTC. This codes for CASSPNGLATNEQFF. The chain uses TRBV2 and TRBJ2-1, with TRBD2 matching over 8 bases. The length of the CDR3 is 15 residues. J lost 6 bases, V lost 5 bases, and 9 bases had no gene match. Germline CDR1 is SNHLY and CDR2 is FYNNEI.

The genes are TRBV6-5 and TRBJ2-2; D gene ambiguous. Germline V gives CDR1 MNHEY, CDR2 SVGAGI. Trimming left V 5 bases short and J 2 bases short, with 3 bases between. The length of the CDR3 is 12 residues. The CDR3 spells CASSLNTGELFF. The CDR3 nucleotides are TGTGCCAGCAGTCTCAACACCGGGGAGCTGTTTTTT.

This sequence joins TRBV5-8 and TRBJ2-5, with no clear D. Between the trimmed V and J ends, which lost 0 bases and 5 bases, there was a span of 20 bases. Germline CDR1 is SGHTS and CDR2 is YDEGEE. CDR3 length: 17 residues. This chain's CDR3 is CASSLEQDLLSGETQYF. The CDR3 nucleotides are TGTGCCAGCAGCTTGGAGCAGGATCTGCTAAGTGGGGAGACCCAGTACTTC.

V usage is TRBV11-2 and J usage is TRBJ1-5, with D possibly matching TRBD1 (6 bases). The CDR3 has 17 residues. Germline-derived CDR1 and CDR2 are SGHAT and FQNNGV. Trimming removed 3 bases from V and 5 bases from J, with 20 bases in between. CDR3 protein: CASSFTRTRGADQPQHF. DNA for the CDR3: TGTGCCAGCAGCTTCACCCGAACTCGGGGGGCTGATCAGCCCCAGCATTTT. The variable domain in full, with the rest retrieved from reference TRBV11-2 and TRBJ1-5, is EAGVAQSPRYKIIEKRQSVAFWCNPISGHATLYWYQQILGQGPKLLIQFQNNGVVDDSQLPKDRFSAERLKGVDSTLKIQPAKLEDSAVYLCASSFTRTRGADQPQHFGDGTRLSIL.

The chain has TRBV27 and TRBJ2-1; the match to TRBD2 covers 8 bases. The CDR3 has 14 residues. V shed 4 bases and J 12 bases; nucleotides not matched to a gene: 11. Germline-derived CDR1 and CDR2 are MNHEY and SMNVEV (reference sequence). CDR3 DNA sequence: TGTGCCAGCAGTTCTTGGGTCGTGGCGGGGGGGCAGTTCTTC. Amino acid sequence: CASSSWVVAGGQFF.

The chain recombines TRBV6-4 with TRBJ1-1; no firm D call. Germline V gene lookup returns CDR1 MRHNA and CDR2 SNTAGT. The CDR3 consists of 13 residues. V was trimmed by 5 bases and J by 0 bases, leaving 7 bases between them. The CDR3 here is CASSQDMNTEAFF. CDR3 sequence (DNA): TGTGCCAGCAGTCAAGACATGAACACTGAAGCTTTCTTT.

The CDR3 here is CASSSGTGGTDTQYF. The CDR3 nucleotides read TGTGCCAGCAGCTCAGGGACAGGGGGCACAGATACGCAGTATTTT. The chain recombines TRBV11-2 with TRBJ2-3; 10 bases are a match to TRBD1. After removal of 4 bases from V and 1 base from J, the junction contained 2 bases not matched to a gene. Germline CDR1 is SGHAT and CDR2 is FQNNGV. This CDR3 is 15 amino acids long. The full variable domain, in which reference TRBV11-2 and TRBJ2-3 provide the parts outside the CDR3, is EAGVAQSPRYKIIEKRQSVAFWCNPISGHATLYWYQQILGQGPKLLIQFQNNGVVDDSQLPKDRFSAERLKGVDSTLKIQPAKLEDSAVYLCASSSGTGGTDTQYFGPGTRLTVL.

This clone is a singleton in its sample. This sequence joins TRBV5-1 and TRBJ2-2; 7 bases line up with TRBD1. This CDR3 is built from 16 residues. Germline V gene data show CDR1 as SGHRS and CDR2 as YFSETQ. V shed 0 bases and J 3 bases; nucleotides not matched to a gene: 5. The CDR3 DNA sequence: TGCGCCAGCAGCTTGGCCGACAGGGCCTACACCGGGGAGCTGTTTTTT. Its protein is CASSLADRAYTGELFF.

This chain connects TRBV18 to TRBJ2-3, with TRBD2 as a possible D gene (5 bases). Per germline, CDR1 KGHSH and CDR2 LQKENI. V was clipped by 6 bases and J by 7 bases, with 20 bases between them. This CDR3 region has 15 residues. The CDR3 here is CASSVLRDLPNTQYF. CDR3 DNA sequence: TGTGCCAGCTCCGTCTTACGGGATTTACCGAATACGCAGTATTTT.

The V and J genes are TRBV15 and TRBJ2-4; TRBD2 aligns across 10 bases. Germline CDR1 and CDR2: LNHNV and YYDKDF (reference sequence). The CDR3 covers 12 residues. V gave up 5 bases and J gave up 12 bases; unmatched junction bases: 4. The CDR3 sequence is CATSSGLASQYF. CDR3 bases: TGTGCCACCAGCTCGGGACTAGCGTCTCAGTACTTC. Drawing the rest from reference TRBV15 and TRBJ2-4, the complete variable domain is DAMVIQNPRYQVTQFGKPVTLSCSQTLNHNVMYWYQQKSSQAPKLLFHYYDKDFNNEADTPDNFQSRRPNTSFCFLDIRSPGLGDTAMYLCATSSGLASQYFGAGTRLSVL.

This clone appeared a single time. J is TRBJ2-5 and V is TRBV14, with D maybe TRBD2 (5 bases). V dropped 3 bases and J dropped 0 bases, with 8 bases sitting between them. Germline lookup yields CDR1 SGHDN and CDR2 FVKESK. The CDR3 contains 14 residues. CDR3 in DNA: TGTGCCAGCAGCCAGATGGACTACCAAGAGACCCAGTACTTC. It encodes CASSQMDYQETQYF.